The 29 T cell receptor beta chains given below trace back to one sample, sequenced in a study of cytomegalovirus exposure and HLA in healthy donors. It was with 60 Vbeta and 13 Jbeta primers that the PCR ran. Clones were read by immunoSEQ multiplex PCR, and TCRdb kept only the in-frame ones, dropping some. Altogether under 250,000 clones are present, approximately 88% being singletons, with the ten largest covering about 0.77%. The sample comprised PBMCs. The receptors were sampled from a boy between 2 and 10 years old in good health and CMV-seronegative.

The rearrangement links TRBV5-6 to TRBJ2-7; D perhaps matches TRBD1 (6 bases). The CDR3 runs 14 residues. Germline V gives CDR1 SGHDT, CDR2 YYEEEE. V lost 5 bases, J lost 2 bases, and 14 bases lay in between. CDR3 sequence (DNA): TGTGCCAGCAGACAGGGTCCGGCACCCTACGAGCAGTACTTC. Protein: CASRQGPAPYEQYF.

J is TRBJ2-2 and V is TRBV10-3, with D possibly being TRBD1 (6 bases). V dropped 10 bases and J dropped 1 base, with 7 bases sitting between them. This CDR3 spans 12 amino acids. CDR1 and CDR2 from the germline V gene are ENHRY and SYGVKD. The CDR3 loop reads CATDRNTGELFF. CDR3 sequence (DNA): TGTGCCACGGACAGGAACACCGGGGAGCTGTTTTTT.

The genes are TRBV11-2 and TRBJ1-1, with TRBD1 matching over 7 bases. CDR3 length equals 13 residues. Per germline, CDR1 SGHAT and CDR2 FQNNGV. V lost 4 bases and J lost 4; bases outside the gene matches: 3. DNA of the CDR3: TGTGCCAGCAGCTCCCGACAGGGCACTGAAGCTTTCTTT. Its translation: CASSSRQGTEAFF.

The rearrangement links TRBV30 to TRBJ1-2, with 7 nucleotides matching TRBD1. The junction had 6 bases not matched to a gene; V was cut back by 5 bases and J by 6 bases. The CDR3 length is 12 residues. Germline V CDR1 and CDR2: GTSNPN, SVGIG (reference sequence). This chain's CDR3 is CAWVGQRNGYTF. DNA for the CDR3: TGTGCCTGGGTGGGACAGAGAAATGGCTACACCTTC.

V and J are TRBV7-3 and TRBJ2-2; TRBD2 matches 7 bases. V was pared by 7 bases and J by 7 bases, with 6 bases of the junction left unmatched. The CDR3 runs 13 residues. Germline V CDR1 and CDR2: SGHTA, FQGTGA. The CDR3 loop reads CASTEAGVGELFF. CDR3 coding DNA: TGTGCCAGCACCGAGGCGGGGGTCGGGGAGCTGTTTTTT. The variable domain in full, completed from reference TRBV7-3 and TRBJ2-2, reads GAGVSQTPSNKVTEKGKYVELRCDPISGHTALYWYRQSLGQGPEFLIYFQGTGAADDSGLPNDRFFAVRPEGSVSTLKIQRTERGDSAVYLCASTEAGVGELFFGEGSRLTVL.

V usage is TRBV7-9 and J usage is TRBJ2-1, with a weak D call TRBD2 (6 bases). The V and J ends lost 5 bases and 5 bases respectively, with 19 bases between them. Germline V lookup: CDR1 SEHNR, CDR2 FQNEAQ (reference sequence). This CDR3 comprises 16 residues. CDR3 sequence reads: CASSQPGGVMHNEQFF. The CDR3 DNA sequence: TGTGCCAGCAGCCAACCCGGCGGGGTTATGCACAATGAGCAGTTCTTC.

V usage is TRBV30 and J usage is TRBJ2-5; D is possibly TRBD1 (6 bases). The CDR3 runs 15 residues. The germline V gene has CDR1 GTSNPN and CDR2 SVGIG (reference sequence). Trimming removed 5 bases from V and 3 bases from J, with 19 bases in between. CDR3: CAWGLPQGGKETQYF. Here the CDR3 DNA reads TGTGCCTGGGGCCTCCCACAGGGTGGGAAAGAGACCCAGTACTTC.

The V and J genes are TRBV5-1 and TRBJ2-7; 10 nucleotides match TRBD2. The J segment lost 2 bases and the V segment lost 0 bases, leaving 2 bases of the junction unmatched. Per germline, CDR1 SGHRS and CDR2 YFSETQ. The CDR3 has 15 amino acids. The CDR3 loop reads CASSLVSGGTYEQYF. In DNA, the CDR3 is TGCGCCAGCAGCTTGGTTAGCGGGGGGACCTACGAGCAGTACTTC.

V is TRBV5-6 and J is TRBJ2-5; possible D gene TRBD2, 6 bases. V lost 0 bases, J lost 2 bases, and 8 bases lay in between. This CDR3 region has 14 residues. Germline values: CDR1 SGHDT, CDR2 YYEEEE. Here the CDR3 reads CASSLVAVQETQYF. Written as DNA, the CDR3 is TGTGCCAGCAGCTTGGTAGCGGTACAAGAGACCCAGTACTTC.

V gene TRBV4-2 combines with J gene TRBJ1-1, with D maybe TRBD1 (5 bases). The CDR3 runs 16 residues. Trimming stripped 1 base from V and 1 base from J, with 13 bases between. The germline gives CDR1 LGHNA, CDR2 YNFKEQ. The DNA for the CDR3 is TGTGCCAGCAGCCAAGCGGGAGCAGGGCGGAACACTGAAGCTTTCTTT. This codes for CASSQAGAGRNTEAFF.

The V call is TRBV15, the J call TRBJ2-1; TRBD2 might be the D (5 bases). Germline V gene lookup returns CDR1 LNHNV and CDR2 YYDKDF (reference sequence). There are 15 residues in the CDR3. The V gene lost 0 bases and the J gene lost 5 bases, with 11 bases spanning the gap. This CDR3 reads CATSRDRAGDNEQFF. For the CDR3, the DNA is TGTGCCACCAGCAGAGATCGGGCGGGCGACAATGAGCAGTTCTTC.

V is TRBV27 and J is TRBJ1-1; maybe TRBD1 (5 bases). Germline V CDR1 and CDR2: MNHEY, SMNVEV (reference sequence). The CDR3 has 11 residues. V shed 3 bases and J shed 10 bases, with 9 bases lying between them. In nucleotides, the CDR3 is TGTGCCAGCAGTTTGGGGGGGACAGCTTTCTTT. Amino acid sequence: CASSLGGTAFF.

The V gene is TRBV30, the J gene TRBJ1-1; D possibly corresponds to TRBD1 (5 bases). CDR3 length: 12 residues. Trimming removed 0 bases from V and 7 bases from J, with 9 bases in between. Germline-derived CDR1 and CDR2 are GTSNPN and SVGIG (reference sequence). The CDR3: CAWSVMQGEAFF. DNA for the CDR3: TGTGCCTGGAGTGTAATGCAGGGTGAAGCTTTCTTT. Drawing the rest from reference TRBV30 and TRBJ1-1, the complete variable domain is SQTIHQWPATLVQPVGSPLSLECTVEGTSNPNLYWYRQAAGRGLQLLFYSVGIGQISSEVPQNLSASRPQDRQFILSSKKLLLSDSGFYLCAWSVMQGEAFFGQGTRLTVV.

In the case of this clone: At one of its ends the junction is not consistent with the germline gene, which may arise from a read error. The chain has TRBV6-1 and TRBJ2-7; 9 bases fit TRBD2. The CDR3 contains 12 residues. CDR1 MNHNS and CDR2 SASEGT come from the germline V gene. Here the CDR3 reads CASSDHPGTSPF. The CDR3 coding sequence is TGTGCCAGCAGTGACCATCCCGGGACTAGCCCTTTC.

The chain employs TRBV5-1 and TRBJ2-1, with D possibly matching TRBD2 (6 bases). This CDR3 comprises 16 residues. Per the germline V gene, CDR1 is SGHRS and CDR2 is YFSETQ. Trimming pared 0 bases from V and 5 bases from J, leaving 15 bases between. CDR3 bases: TGCGCCAGCAGCTTGGGGGACTGGACAAGAAACAATGAGCAGTTCTTC. It yields the protein CASSLGDWTRNNEQFF.

In this sample, this clone turned up a few times. The rearrangement links TRBV7-2 to TRBJ1-1; a weak D match, TRBD1 (6 bases). Trimming left V 6 bases short and J 5 bases short, with 13 bases between. CDR3 length: 13 residues. Germline lookup yields CDR1 SGHTA and CDR2 FQGNSA. CDR3 amino acids: CASSRGRGTEAFF. CDR3 DNA: TGTGCCAGCAGTAGGGGGAGAGGGACTGAAGCTTTCTTT.

The J gene is TRBJ1-4, the V gene TRBV5-4, with 10 bases matching TRBD1. The CDR3 sequence is 15 residues long. CDR1 SGHNT and CDR2 YYREEE come from the germline V gene (reference sequence). Losses at the gene ends were 2 bases for V and 8 bases for J; bases not matched to a gene: 6. The CDR3 DNA reads TGTGCCAGCAGCTTTCGACAGGGGGCAGGAGAAAAACTGTTTTTT. Translated, it gives CASSFRQGAGEKLFF. The whole variable domain, filled in from reference TRBV5-4 and TRBJ1-4, reads ETGVTQSPTHLIKTRGQQVTLRCSSQSGHNTVSWYQQALGQGPQFIFQYYREEENGRGNFPPRFSGLQFPNYSSELNVNALELDDSALYLCASSFRQGAGEKLFFGSGTQLSVL.

Notes on this clone: Other nucleotide sequences from this sample produce the same CDR3. This chain uses TRBV7-9 with TRBJ2-7; 12 bases map to TRBD2. Germline loops: CDR1 SEHNR, CDR2 FQNEAQ (reference sequence). CDR3 size: 15 residues. The J segment lost 5 bases and the V segment lost 1 base, leaving 3 bases of the junction unmatched. CDR3: CASSLGLAGVHEQYF. DNA of the CDR3: TGTGCCAGCAGCTTAGGACTAGCGGGAGTCCACGAGCAGTACTTC.

V usage is TRBV5-6 and J usage is TRBJ1-2, with 11 bases fitting TRBD1. V lost 4 bases to trimming and J lost 3 bases; unmatched junction nucleotides: 8. Germline-derived CDR1 and CDR2 are SGHDT and YYEEEE. The CDR3 extends over 16 amino acids. The CDR3 DNA follows: TGTGCCAGCAGCCCCGGGACAGGGGGGTTCGACTATGGCTACACCTTC. Protein sequence: CASSPGTGGFDYGYTF.

This chain's CDR3 is CASSIVRLKNTEAFF. The CDR3 coding sequence is TGTGCCAGTAGTATAGTGAGACTGAAGAACACTGAAGCTTTCTTT. This rearrangement joins TRBV19 to TRBJ1-1, with D unclear. The CDR3 length is 15 residues. The germline CDR1 and CDR2 sequences are LNHDA and SQIVND (reference sequence). V was shortened by 1 base and J by 1 base, with 10 bases between the two germline ends.

This rearrangement joins TRBV25-1 to TRBJ2-1, with 7 bases lining up with TRBD2. The germline CDR1 and CDR2 sequences are MGHDK and SYGVNS. Trimming cost V 8 bases and J 7 bases; bases outside gene matches: 20. The CDR3 has 17 residues. Written as DNA, the CDR3 is TGTGCCAGCGGAAGATCGAGCGGGAATCCCCTTAGGAATGAGCAGTTCTTC. This translates into CASGRSSGNPLRNEQFF.

J is TRBJ1-5 and V is TRBV9, with a weak D call TRBD1 (6 bases). CDR3 length: 13 residues. Germline V gives CDR1 SGDLS, CDR2 YYNGEE. The germline V and J ends were trimmed by 3 bases and 4 bases, with 8 bases remaining between them. CDR3 coding DNA: TGTGCCAGCAGCGGAACAGGGAATCAGCCCCAGCATTTT. Protein: CASSGTGNQPQHF.

The chain combines TRBV5-4 with TRBJ2-3, with D tentatively TRBD1 (5 bases). CDR1 is SGHNT, CDR2 YYREEE, per germline (reference sequence). Trimming removed 7 bases at V and 0 bases at J, with 9 bases between. CDR3 length equals 13 residues. CDR3 DNA: TGTGCCAGCCGGCAGGGAAGCACAGATACGCAGTATTTT. As protein: CASRQGSTDTQYF.

The genes are TRBV5-6 and TRBJ2-1, with D tentatively TRBD2 (5 bases). There are 11 residues in the CDR3. CDR1 SGHDT and CDR2 YYEEEE come from the germline V gene. Trimming cost V 2 bases and J 9 bases, with 6 bases left between them. As DNA, the CDR3 is TGTGCCAGCAGCTTTGGAGGTGAGCAGTTCTTC. Its protein is CASSFGGEQFF.

The rearrangement uses TRBV2 and TRBJ1-2; TRBD1 is a possible D gene (5 bases). CDR1 SNHLY and CDR2 FYNNEI come from the germline V gene. This CDR3 has 16 amino acids. With 7 bases removed from V and 8 bases from J, the gap between germline ends came to 26 bases. The CDR3 sequence: CASKWSPNPGVQGYTF. The CDR3 DNA reads TGTGCCAGCAAATGGTCCCCGAACCCGGGGGTTCAGGGCTACACCTTC.

The chain joins TRBV10-3 to TRBJ1-2, with 10 bases matching TRBD1. The germline V gene encodes CDR1 ENHRY and CDR2 SYGVKD. This CDR3 spans 17 amino acids. J gave up 8 bases and V 6 bases, and 18 bases lay outside the gene matches. Here the CDR3 reads CAISTDDLPGQGRGYTF. CDR3 nucleotide sequence: TGTGCCATCAGCACAGATGACCTACCGGGACAGGGGAGAGGCTACACCTTC.

The genes are TRBV2 and TRBJ2-1; D is ambiguous. The CDR3 runs to 13 residues. CDR1 is SNHLY and CDR2 is FYNNEI in the germline V gene. The V and J ends lost 4 bases and 5 bases respectively, with 9 bases between them. In DNA form, the CDR3 reads TGTGCCAGCAGTGTCTCCTATAACAATGAGCAGTTCTTC. This sequence encodes CASSVSYNNEQFF.

The chain recombines TRBV7-2 with TRBJ2-5; D possibly corresponds to TRBD2 (8 bases). The CDR3 contains 18 residues. The V gene lost 5 bases and the J gene lost 5 bases, with 27 bases spanning the gap. Germline V gene lookup returns CDR1 SGHTA and CDR2 FQGNSA. CDR3 nucleotide sequence: TGTGCCAGCAGCGCGCGACAGGGCCCAGCGGGAGCTGGTGAGACCCAGTACTTC. The encoded protein is CASSARQGPAGAGETQYF.

V gene TRBV7-9 combines with J gene TRBJ1-2; D is unclear. The CDR3 is 16 amino acids. Germline V lookup: CDR1 SEHNR, CDR2 FQNEAQ (reference sequence). The V and J ends lost 5 bases and 8 bases respectively, with 24 bases between them. The CDR3 nucleotides read TGTGCCAGCAGCACTCCCTCAGTATACGGGAGCGGAGGCTACACCTTC. Protein sequence: CASSTPSVYGSGGYTF.